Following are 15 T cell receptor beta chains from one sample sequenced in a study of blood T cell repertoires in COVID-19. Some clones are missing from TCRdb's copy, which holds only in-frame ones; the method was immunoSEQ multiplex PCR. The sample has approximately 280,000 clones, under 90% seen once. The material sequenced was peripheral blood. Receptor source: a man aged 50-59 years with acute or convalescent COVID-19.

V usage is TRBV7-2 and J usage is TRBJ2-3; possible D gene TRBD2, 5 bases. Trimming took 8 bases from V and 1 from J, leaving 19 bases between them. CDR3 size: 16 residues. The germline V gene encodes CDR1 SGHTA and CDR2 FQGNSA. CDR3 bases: TGTGCCAGCTCGACTACGGGCATATATCGCACAGATACGCAGTATTTT. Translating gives CASSTTGIYRTDTQYF. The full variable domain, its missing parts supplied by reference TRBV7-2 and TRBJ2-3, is GAGVSQSPSNKVTEKGKDVELRCDPISGHTALYWYRQSLGQGLEFLIYFQGNSAPDKSGLPSDRFSAERTGGSVSTLTIQRTQQEDSAVYLCASSTTGIYRTDTQYFGPGTRLTVL.

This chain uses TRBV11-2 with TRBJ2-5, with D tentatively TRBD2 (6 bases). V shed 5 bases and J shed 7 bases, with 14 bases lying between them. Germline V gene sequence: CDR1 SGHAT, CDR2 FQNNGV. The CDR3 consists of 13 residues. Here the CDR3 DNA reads TGTGCCAGCAGCGCCTGGGGGGAGGTGACCCAGTACTTC. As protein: CASSAWGEVTQYF.

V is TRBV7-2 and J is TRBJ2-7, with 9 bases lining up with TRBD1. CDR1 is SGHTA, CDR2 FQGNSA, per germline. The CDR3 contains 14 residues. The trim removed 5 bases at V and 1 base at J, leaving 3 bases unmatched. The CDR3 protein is CASSRQGGSYEQYF. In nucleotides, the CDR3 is TGTGCCAGCAGCAGACAGGGGGGGTCCTACGAGCAGTACTTC.

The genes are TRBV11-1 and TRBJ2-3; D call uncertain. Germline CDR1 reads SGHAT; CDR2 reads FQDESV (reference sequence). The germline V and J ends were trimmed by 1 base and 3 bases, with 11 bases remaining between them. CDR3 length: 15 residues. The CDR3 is CASSLGPTGTDTQYF. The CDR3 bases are TGTGCCAGCAGCTTAGGACCCACCGGGACAGATACGCAGTATTTT.

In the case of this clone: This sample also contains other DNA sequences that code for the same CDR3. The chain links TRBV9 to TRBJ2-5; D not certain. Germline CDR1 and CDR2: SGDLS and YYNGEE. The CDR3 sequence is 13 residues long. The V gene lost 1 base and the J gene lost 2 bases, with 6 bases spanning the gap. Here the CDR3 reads CASSVSRQETQYF. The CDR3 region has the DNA TGTGCCAGCAGCGTAAGCAGGCAAGAGACCCAGTACTTC.

CDR3 in amino acids: CASSVGGDSALGYTF. CDR3 nucleotides: TGTGCCAGCAGCGTAGGGGGGGACAGCGCCTTGGGCTACACCTTC. The chain uses TRBV9 and TRBJ1-2; 7 bases agree with TRBD1. Losses at the gene ends were 0 bases for V and 8 bases for J; bases not matched to a gene: 10. The CDR3 consists of 15 residues. Germline CDR1 reads SGDLS; CDR2 reads YYNGEE. Together with reference TRBV9 and TRBJ1-2, the CDR3 gives the full variable domain: DSGVTQTPKHLITATGQRVTLRCSPRSGDLSVYWYQQSLDQGLQFLIQYYNGEERAKGNILERFSAQQFPDLHSELNLSSLELGDSALYFCASSVGGDSALGYTFGSGTRLTVV.

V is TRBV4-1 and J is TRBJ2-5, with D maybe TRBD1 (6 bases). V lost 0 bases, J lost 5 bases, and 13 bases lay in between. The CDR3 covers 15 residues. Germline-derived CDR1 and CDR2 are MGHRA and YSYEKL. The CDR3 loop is CASSQDAGEWETQYF. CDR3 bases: TGCGCCAGCAGCCAAGATGCAGGGGAGTGGGAGACCCAGTACTTC.

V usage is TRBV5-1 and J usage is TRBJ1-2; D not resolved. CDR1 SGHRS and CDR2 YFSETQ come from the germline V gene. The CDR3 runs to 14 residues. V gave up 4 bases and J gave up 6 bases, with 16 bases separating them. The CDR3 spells CASSAGGRPNGYTF. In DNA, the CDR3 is TGCGCCAGCAGCGCTGGTGGCAGGCCAAATGGCTACACCTTC. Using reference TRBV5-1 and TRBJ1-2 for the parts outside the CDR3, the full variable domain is KAGVTQTPRYLIKTRGQQVTLSCSPISGHRSVSWYQQTPGQGLQFLFEYFSETQRNKGNFPGRFSGRQFSNSRSEMNVSTLELGDSALYLCASSAGGRPNGYTFGSGTRLTVV.

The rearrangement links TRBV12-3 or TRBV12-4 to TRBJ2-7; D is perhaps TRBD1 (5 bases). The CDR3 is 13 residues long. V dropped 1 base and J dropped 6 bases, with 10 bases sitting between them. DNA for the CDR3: TGTGCCAGCAGTTTAGGGTACAGGAGCGAGCAGTACTTC. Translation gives CASSLGYRSEQYF.

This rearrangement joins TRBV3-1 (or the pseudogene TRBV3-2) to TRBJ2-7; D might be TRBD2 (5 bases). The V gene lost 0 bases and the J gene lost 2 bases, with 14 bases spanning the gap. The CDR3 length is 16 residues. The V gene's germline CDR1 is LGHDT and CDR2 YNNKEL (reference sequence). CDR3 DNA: TGTGCCAGCAGCCAAGATTTTGGCGGGCCCACCTACGAGCAGTACTTC. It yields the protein CASSQDFGGPTYEQYF.

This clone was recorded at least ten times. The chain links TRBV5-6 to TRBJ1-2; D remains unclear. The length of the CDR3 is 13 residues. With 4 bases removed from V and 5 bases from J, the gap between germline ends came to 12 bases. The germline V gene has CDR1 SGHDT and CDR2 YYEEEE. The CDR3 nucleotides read TGTGCCAGCAGCCTGAAGACGGGATATGGCTACACCTTC. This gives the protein CASSLKTGYGYTF.

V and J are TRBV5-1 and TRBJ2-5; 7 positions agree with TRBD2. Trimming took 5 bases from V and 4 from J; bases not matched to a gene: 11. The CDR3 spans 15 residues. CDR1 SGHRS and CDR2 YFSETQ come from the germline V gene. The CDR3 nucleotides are TGCGCCAGCAGTTTCGGACTAGTCGGTGGAGAGACCCAGTACTTC. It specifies CASSFGLVGGETQYF.

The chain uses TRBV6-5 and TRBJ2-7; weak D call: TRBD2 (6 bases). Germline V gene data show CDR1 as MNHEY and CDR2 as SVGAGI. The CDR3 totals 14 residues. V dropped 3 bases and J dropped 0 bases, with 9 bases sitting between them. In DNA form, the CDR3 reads TGTGCCAGCAGTTATTTCGGGAGCTCCTACGAGCAGTACTTC. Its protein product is CASSYFGSSYEQYF.

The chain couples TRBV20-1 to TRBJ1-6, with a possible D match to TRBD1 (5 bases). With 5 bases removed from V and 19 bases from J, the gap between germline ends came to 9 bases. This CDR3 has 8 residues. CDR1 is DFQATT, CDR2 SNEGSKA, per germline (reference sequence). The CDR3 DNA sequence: TGCAGTGCTCCCGGGGGTCACTTT. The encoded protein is CSAPGGHF.

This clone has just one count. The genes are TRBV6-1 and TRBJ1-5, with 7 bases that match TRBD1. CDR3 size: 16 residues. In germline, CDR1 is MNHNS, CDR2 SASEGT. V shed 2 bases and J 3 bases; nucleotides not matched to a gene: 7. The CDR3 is CASSETTGTVNQPQHF. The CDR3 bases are TGTGCCAGCAGTGAAACAACCGGGACAGTCAATCAGCCCCAGCATTTT.